The clone carrying this T cell receptor beta chain appeared many times. Its antigen is still unknown. The repertoire came from unfractionated whole blood and reflected all unsorted peripheral T cells. The germline gives CDR1 MNHEY, CDR2 SMNVEV (reference sequence). This CDR3 spans 13 amino acids. V shed 7 bases, J shed 3 bases, and the junction held 3 bases outside the gene matches. cDNA was made from about 480 ng RNA using alpha and beta constant primers. Separate chain-specific third strand synthesis with multiplexing indices produced the alpha and beta libraries. A short first PCR added P5 and P7 adapter elements and a second index. TCRdb itself ran the 5' RACE reads through MiXCR, one entry per CDR3 protein. The table records 7,500 to 10,000 distinct CDR3 sequences, around 8.2% of them present only once. This record comes from a study of HIV-infected patients and healthy controls. Study-level results: HIV-associated CDR3 frequencies dropped significantly during therapy; CMV-associated ones, mostly rising, changed nonsignificantly. MAIT alpha-chain CDR3s were frequent in healthy controls, depleted in HIV+.

Sequenced here: blood, sampled before antiretroviral therapy. This chain links TRBV27 with TRBJ2-3; 8 nucleotides line up with TRBD1. The TCR comes from an adult with HIV infection. The donor label of this sample is uncertain. CDR3 loop: CASIDRGTDTQYF. CDR3 coding DNA: TGTGCCAGCATCGACAGGGGAACAGATACGCAGTATTTT.